Presented here are 2 T cell receptor beta chains from one specimen sequenced in a study of shared clonotypes between healthy human individuals. The naive CD8 population came from CD45RO-negative cells selected for CCR7, without terminally differentiated effector memory CD45RA+ cells. The data were produced by immunoSEQ multiplex PCR, yet TCRdb's version contains in-frame clones alone and is incomplete. There are about 580,000 clones in the sample; roughly 98% occur only once, and approximately 0.3% lies in the top ten. The sample was naive CD8+ T cells sorted from blood. The receptor set was obtained from a man aged 30-40 years in good health.

The chain uses TRBV7-9 and TRBJ2-7; a weak D match, TRBD2 (6 bases). Germline assignment: CDR1 SEHNR and CDR2 FQNEAQ (reference sequence). The CDR3 length is 14 residues. V was trimmed by 8 bases and J by 2 bases, leaving 16 bases between them. CDR3 region: CASRPLRETYEQYF. DNA for the CDR3: TGTGCCAGCCGCCCCCTTCGGGAGACCTACGAGCAGTACTTC.

The table lists this clone with a count of one. This chain uses TRBV5-1 with TRBJ2-1; D gene ambiguous. There are 15 residues in the CDR3. V was shortened by 0 bases and J by 6 bases, with 13 bases between the two germline ends. Looked up from germline, CDR1 is SGHRS and CDR2 is YFSETQ. CDR3 DNA: TGCGCCAGCAGCTTGGAAGGTAGCTGGTTCAATGAGCAGTTCTTC. Its translation is CASSLEGSWFNEQFF.